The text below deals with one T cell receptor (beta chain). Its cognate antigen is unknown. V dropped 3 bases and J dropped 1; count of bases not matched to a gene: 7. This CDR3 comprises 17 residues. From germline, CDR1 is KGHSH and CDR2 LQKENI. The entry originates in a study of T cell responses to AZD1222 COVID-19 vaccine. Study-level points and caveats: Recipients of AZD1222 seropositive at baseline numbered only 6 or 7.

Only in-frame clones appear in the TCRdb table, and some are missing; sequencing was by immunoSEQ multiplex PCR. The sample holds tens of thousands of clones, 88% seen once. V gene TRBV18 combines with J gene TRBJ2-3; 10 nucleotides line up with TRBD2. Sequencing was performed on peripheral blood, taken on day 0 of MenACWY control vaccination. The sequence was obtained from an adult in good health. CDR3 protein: CASSPRAGGAGTDTQYF. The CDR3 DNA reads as TGTGCCAGCTCACCGAGAGCGGGAGGGGCCGGCACAGATACGCAGTATTTT. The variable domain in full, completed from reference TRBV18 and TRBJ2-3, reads NAGVMQNPRHLVRRRGQEARLRCSPMKGHSHVYWYRQLPEEGLKFMVYLQKENIIDESGMPKERFSAEFPKEGPSILRIQQVVRGDSAAYFCASSPRAGGAGTDTQYFGPGTRLTVL.